This TCR beta chain comes out of a study of blood T cells in healthy people across ages. This clonotype was seen a few times. Alongside a J-beta primer mix, a sample-barcoded 5' primer served in a second PCR lasting roughly 6 to 11 cycles. From the 5' RACE reads, TCRdb called clonotypes with MiXCR, one entry per CDR3 protein. The table shows 1.5 million to 2 million distinct CDR3 sequences, with almost 35% occurring only once. The CDR3 runs to 13 residues. Germline V gene sequence: CDR1 LNHDA, CDR2 SQIVND (reference sequence). V was clipped by 5 bases and J by 2 bases, with 7 bases between them. The TCR was taken from a woman in her 30s in good health. The sequenced material came from blood. V is TRBV19 and J is TRBJ2-1; D is perhaps TRBD2 (5 bases). For the CDR3, the DNA is TGTGCCAGTAGTGAGCGGACCTACAATGAGCAGTTCTTC. Protein sequence: CASSERTYNEQFF. The entire variable domain, with the rest obtained from reference TRBV19 and TRBJ2-1, is as follows: DGGITQSPKYLFRKEGQNVTLSCEQNLNHDAMYWYRQDPGQGLRLIYYSQIVNDFQKGDIAEGYSVSREKKESFPLTVTSAQKNPTAFYLCASSERTYNEQFFGPGTRLTVL.